The next 20 T cell receptor beta chains were all read from a single sample in a study of Tregs in tolerant kidney transplant recipients. Here immunoSEQ multiplex PCR was the method, and the copy in TCRdb shows in-frame clones only, minus some. Here the sample table reports about 15,000 clones. Mixed chimerism was transient after nonmyeloablative marrow transplants from related graft donors. This specimen was CD4+ T cells from blood (PBMCs), taken 12 months after the transplant. The receptors were gathered from a human patient who received a combined kidney and bone marrow transplant. Some T cells may arise from the graft donor.

To note about this clone: The read is 3 residues too short to cover the CDR3 end, so that end is filled in from the germline J gene. This chain joins TRBV7-3 and TRBJ2-6, with 9 bases that match TRBD1. V lost 5 bases to trimming and J lost 4 bases; unmatched junction nucleotides: 3. The CDR3 is 15 amino acids. Per the germline V gene, CDR1 is SGHTA and CDR2 is FQGTGA. The CDR3 sequence is CASSTGGAGANVLTF. The covered CDR3 bases are TGTGCCAGCAGCACAGGGGGCGCCGGGGCCAACGTC.

On this clone itself: The read comes to an end 3 residues before the CDR3 does, leaving the germline J gene to fill in the end. The J gene is TRBJ2-6, the V gene TRBV19; perhaps TRBD1 as D (5 bases). CDR1 and CDR2 from the germline V gene are LNHDA and SQIVND (reference sequence). Trimming shortened V by 7 bases and J by 2 bases, and 15 bases separated the two germline ends. The CDR3 sequence is 16 residues long. Here the CDR3 reads CASTTGRVAGANVLTF. Partial CDR3 DNA: TGTGCCAGTACTACAGGAAGGGTAGCTGGGGCCAACGTC.

Of note for this clone: Read sequence stops 3 residues before the CDR3 end, and the germline J gene provides the missing end. The J gene is TRBJ1-5, the V gene TRBV6-1; D perhaps matches TRBD1 (5 bases). Germline assignment: CDR1 MNHNS and CDR2 SASEGT. V lost 3 bases, J lost 9 bases, and 15 bases lay in between. CDR3 length: 14 residues. The sequenced part of the CDR3 DNA is TGTGCCAGCAGTGAGGGGCAGAACCCCCGGCCC. Its translation: CASSEGQNPRP. The CDR3 as a whole reads CASSEGQNPRPQHF.

A note on this clone: The CDR3 end falls 3 residues outside the read, so it is completed with the germline J gene. The gene calls are TRBV29-1 and TRBJ1-1, with D unclear. With 2 bases removed from V and 1 base from J, the gap between germline ends came to 11 bases. CDR1 and CDR2 (germline): SQVTM, ANQGSEA. There are 14 residues in the CDR3. CDR3 residues: CSVELVRGNTEAFF. Partial CDR3 DNA: TGCAGCGTTGAATTGGTGCGGGGGAACACTGAA.

In the case of this clone: With the read ending 3 residues before the CDR3 end, the germline J gene is used to fill in that end. This rearrangement joins TRBV10-2 to TRBJ2-7, with 10 positions matching TRBD2. Trimming at V came to 7 bases and at J to 0 bases, leaving 3 bases not matched to a gene. CDR1 WSHSY and CDR2 SAAADI come from the germline V gene. This CDR3 is built from 14 residues. The CDR3 protein is CASKRTSGSYEQYF. Partial CDR3 DNA: TGCGCCAGCAAACGGACTAGCGGCTCCTACGAG.

Concerning this clone: The read ends 3 residues early relative to the CDR3; the germline J gene fills the gap. V and J are TRBV20-1 and TRBJ2-7; 11 bases match TRBD2. Germline trimming cut 6 bases from V and 2 bases from J; bases unmatched to any gene: 3. Germline-derived CDR1 and CDR2 are DFQATT and SNEGSKA (reference sequence). This CDR3 is built from 13 residues. CDR3 amino acids: CSAPGLAAYEQYF. The sequenced part of the CDR3 DNA is TGCAGTGCGCCGGGACTAGCGGCCTACGAG.

Concerning this clone: The sequence runs out 3 residues before the end of the CDR3; the remainder is reconstructed from the germline J gene. This chain connects TRBV20-1 to TRBJ2-3, with unresolved D. The V gene's germline CDR1 is DFQATT and CDR2 SNEGSKA (reference sequence). Trimming removed 0 bases from V and 2 bases from J, with 6 bases in between. The CDR3 sequence is 13 residues long. Partial CDR3 DNA: TGCAGTGCTAGAGAAACTAACACAGATACG. This gives the protein CSARETNTDT. The full CDR3 sequence reads CSARETNTDTQYF.

Comment on this clone: The read ends 3 residues before the CDR3 terminus; that terminus is restored from the germline J gene. This chain joins TRBV14 and TRBJ2-1, with TRBD1 matching 9 bases. The CDR3 has 17 residues. CDR1 SGHDN and CDR2 FVKESK come from the germline V gene. J was trimmed by 3 bases and V by 6 bases; bases with no gene match: 12. CDR3 sequence: CASSPLTGTGIYNEQFF. The part of the CDR3 DNA that was read is TGTGCCAGCAGTCCCCTAACCGGGACAGGGATCTACAATGAG.

Comments on this clone: The DNA ends 3 residues before the CDR3 does, and the rest of the CDR3 is filled in from the germline J gene. The J gene is TRBJ2-7, the V gene TRBV29-1; unclear D gene. Trimming took off 2 bases at V and 2 bases at J, with 13 bases between the two ends. CDR1 is SQVTM, CDR2 ANQGSEA, per germline. The CDR3 loop spans 14 amino acids. The CDR3: CSVERSDKPYEQYF. The CDR3 DNA, read in part, is TGCAGCGTTGAAAGGTCCGACAAGCCCTACGAG.

Details on this clone: The read gets to within 3 residues of the CDR3 end, and the germline J gene fills in the rest. The rearrangement links TRBV6-2 or TRBV6-3 to TRBJ1-6; TRBD1 is a possible D gene (5 bases). Trimming removed 7 bases from V and 5 bases from J, with 12 bases in between. The germline gives CDR1 MNHEY, CDR2 SVGEGT. The CDR3 has 14 residues. The DNA read from the CDR3 is TGTGCCAGCAACCTCGGGGGAAATAATTCACCC. It encodes CASNLGGNNSP. The CDR3, in full, reads CASNLGGNNSPLHF.

CDR3 in amino acids: CASSADVTSTDTQYF. Partial CDR3 DNA: TGTGCCAGTAGTGCGGATGTTACTAGCACAGATACG. V usage is TRBV19 and J usage is TRBJ2-3; the D is unclear. The CDR3 goes on 3 residues after the read ends, and that part is filled in from the germline J gene. CDR3 length: 15 residues. Trimming cost V 5 bases and J 0 bases, with 12 bases left between them. Germline-derived CDR1 and CDR2 are LNHDA and SQIVND (reference sequence).

Regarding this clone: Read data end 3 residues before the CDR3 end; the end is taken from the germline J gene. This chain links TRBV5-1 with TRBJ2-5; TRBD2 agrees at 10 bases. Germline V gene sequence: CDR1 SGHRS, CDR2 YFSETQ. This CDR3 region has 14 residues. The junction had 5 bases not matched to a gene; V was cut back by 4 bases and J by 5 bases. The CDR3 bases that were read are TGCGCCAGCAGCCCCGCTAGCGGGGGTGAGACC. Protein sequence: CASSPASGGET. The entire CDR3 sequence reads CASSPASGGETQYF.

In the case of this clone: The read halts 3 residues ahead of the CDR3 end, with the missing end drawn from the germline J gene. The rearrangement joins TRBV7-2 to TRBJ2-1; possible D gene TRBD2, 6 bases. The V end lost 5 bases, the J end lost 3 bases, and 8 bases lay between the germline ends. Germline V gene sequence: CDR1 SGHTA, CDR2 FQGNSA. The CDR3 is made up of 13 amino acids. The CDR3 spells CASSRGLYNEQFF. The DNA read from the CDR3 is TGTGCCAGCAGCAGGGGACTCTACAATGAG.

Concerning this clone itself: The read falls 3 residues short of the CDR3 end, and the missing part is taken from the germline J gene. This chain joins TRBV19 and TRBJ2-7, with D tentatively TRBD2 (5 bases). Germline CDR1 reads LNHDA; CDR2 reads SQIVND (reference sequence). Trimming cost V 0 bases and J 0 bases, with 9 bases left between them. The CDR3 length is 15 residues. The sequenced CDR3 bases are TGTGCCAGTAGTATAGACCGAGGACTCTCCTACGAG. Amino acids: CASSIDRGLSYE. The entire CDR3 protein is CASSIDRGLSYEQYF.

Concerning this clone itself: The read ends 3 residues early relative to the CDR3; the germline J gene fills the gap. J is TRBJ1-1 and V is TRBV5-1; TRBD1 agrees at 7 bases. The trim removed 4 bases at V and 5 bases at J, leaving 11 bases unmatched. The germline V gene has CDR1 SGHRS and CDR2 YFSETQ. This CDR3 is 15 amino acids long. CDR3 loop: CASSPRQGAGTEAFF. Incomplete CDR3 DNA: TGCGCCAGCAGCCCCCGACAGGGAGCGGGAACTGAA.

On this clone itself: The read finishes 3 residues shy of the CDR3 end, and the germline J gene is used to complete it. The chain carries TRBV20-1 and TRBJ2-5; TRBD1 matches at 7 bases. Looked up from germline, CDR1 is DFQATT and CDR2 is SNEGSKA (reference sequence). This CDR3 comprises 14 residues. The ends lost 6 bases at V and 1 base at J; junction bases unmatched: 8. Incomplete CDR3 DNA: TGCAGTGCCCCAACAGGGGTACTCCAAGAGACC. Amino acid sequence: CSAPTGVLQET. The entire CDR3 sequence reads CSAPTGVLQETQYF.

Comment on this clone: The read is 3 residues too short to cover the CDR3 end, so that end is filled in from the germline J gene. V and J are TRBV20-1 and TRBJ2-1; a weak D match, TRBD1 (8 bases). V lost 6 bases, J lost 7 bases, and 13 bases lay in between. The V gene's germline CDR1 is DFQATT and CDR2 SNEGSKA (reference sequence). There are 12 residues in the CDR3. CDR3 amino acids: CSATGGGNEQFF. CDR3 DNA, as far as it was read: TGCAGTGCAACAGGGGGGGGGAATGAG.

Of note for this clone: The read terminates 3 residues ahead of where the CDR3 ends, so the germline J gene completes it. This chain uses TRBV7-6 with TRBJ2-7; D is ambiguous. Germline CDR1 SGHVS, CDR2 FNYEAQ. With 2 bases removed from V and 0 bases from J, the gap between germline ends came to 11 bases. This CDR3 spans 15 amino acids. The CDR3 loop reads CASSLFPGDSYEQYF. The sequenced part of the CDR3 DNA is TGTGCCAGCAGCTTATTCCCGGGTGACTCCTACGAG.

Note on this clone: The junction shows a germline mismatch at one end, possibly a read error. Sequencing ends 3 residues short of the CDR3 end; the germline J gene provides the rest. The chain couples TRBV19 to TRBJ1-5; D is uncertain. CDR1 and CDR2 (germline): LNHDA, SQIVND (reference sequence). CDR3 size: 14 residues. The CDR3 loop is CTSSHGYSNQPQHF. The CDR3 bases that were read are TGTACCAGTAGTCACGGGTATAGCAATCAGCCC.

Details on this clone: Germline is not matched at one junction end, which may reflect a read error. The CDR3 is cut off 3 residues early in the read; its end comes from the germline J gene. The J gene is TRBJ1-6, the V gene TRBV4-2; TRBD1 matches at 7 bases. The CDR3 is 17 residues long. Germline CDR1 and CDR2: LGHNA and YNFKEQ. This chain's CDR3 is CASSQDASGTDNSPLHF. The CDR3 bases that were read are TGCGCCAGCAGCCAAGATGCGTCCGGGACAGATAATTCACCC.